A single T cell receptor beta chain is shown here with its context. Its specificity is not known. The sample originates from a study of cytomegalovirus exposure and HLA in healthy donors. Findings and limits, study-wide: In vitro data verified three CMV-associated chains as specific for CMV antigens. Per a prior analysis, the majority of TCR beta V segments were productive roughly 87% or roughly 30% of the time.

With V trimmed by 6 bases and J by 6 bases, 7 bases remained unmatched. CDR1 and CDR2 (germline): MNHNS, SASEGT. The CDR3 totals 14 residues. This PCR relied on a set of 60 Vbeta primers and 13 Jbeta primers. Sequenced by immunoSEQ multiplex PCR; TCRdb stores in-frame clones only, minus some. This table lists 130,000 or so clones. The TCR sequence derives from a man aged 18-30 years in good health and CMV-seronegative. The sequencing input was PBMCs. The chain has TRBV6-1 and TRBJ1-4, with 7 bases matching TRBD1. DNA of the CDR3: TGTGCCAGCAGCCTTACAGGGGTTGATGAAAAACTGTTTTTT. Amino acid sequence: CASSLTGVDEKLFF.